Listed here is a single T cell receptor (beta chain). V dropped 0 bases and J dropped 4; count of bases not matched to a gene: 7. Germline assignment: CDR1 MGHRA and CDR2 YSYEKL. The CDR3 has 17 amino acids. The sample originates from a study of cytotoxic CD8 clonotypes in ibrutinib-treated CLL. Clones were sequenced by immunoSEQ multiplex PCR, and TCRdb holds only the in-frame ones, with some missing. The profile shows 150,000 to 200,000 clones, about 88% of them singletons. Material: PBMCs, obtained at disease progression, from a patient treated with ibrutinib. This clonotype was sampled from a human donor with chronic lymphocytic leukemia. This chain connects TRBV4-1 to TRBJ2-5; 11 bases are a match to TRBD2. The DNA of the CDR3 is TGCGCCAGCAGCCAAGATTGGCTAGCGGGAGGAGGAGAGACCCAGTACTTC. This sequence encodes CASSQDWLAGGGETQYF.